This entry lists 9 T cell receptor beta chains sequenced from one sample in a study of blood T cell repertoires in COVID-19. Clones were sequenced by immunoSEQ multiplex PCR, and TCRdb holds only the in-frame ones, with some missing. The sample has 150,000 to 200,000 clones, roughly 93% seen once; the top ten hold around 5.1%. Source material: peripheral blood. Receptors originate from a man aged 18-30 years with COVID-19, enrolled during active disease.

V is TRBV24-1 and J is TRBJ1-1; maybe TRBD1 (6 bases). CDR3 length: 15 residues. The germline V gene has CDR1 KGHDR and CDR2 SFDVKD. Trimming stripped 3 bases from V and 1 base from J, with 11 bases between. The CDR3 here is CATSDTTGPNTEAFF. The CDR3 DNA reads as TGTGCCACCAGTGATACGACAGGACCGAACACTGAAGCTTTCTTT.

The chain links TRBV2 to TRBJ1-2, with 7 nucleotides matching TRBD1. The CDR3 spans 14 residues. V shed 3 bases and J 7 bases; nucleotides not matched to a gene: 8. The germline gives CDR1 SNHLY, CDR2 FYNNEI. DNA for the CDR3: TGTGCCAGCAGTGAGGGGCTAGGGGGCGGTGGCTACACCTTC. Its protein product is CASSEGLGGGGYTF.

This chain joins TRBV6-2 or TRBV6-3 and TRBJ2-2; 8 positions agree with TRBD1. CDR3 length: 19 residues. V was pared by 8 bases and J by 6 bases, with 23 bases of the junction left unmatched. CDR1 and CDR2 from the germline V gene are MNHEY and SVGEGT. The CDR3 DNA reads TGTGCCAGCGGTTCAGGACAGGGACTCCTCATAATCTCGGCCGGGGAGCTGTTTTTT. This gives the protein CASGSGQGLLIISAGELFF.

J is TRBJ2-3 and V is TRBV28, with TRBD2 as a possible D gene (6 bases). The V end lost 11 bases, the J end lost 0 bases, and 15 bases lay between the germline ends. CDR3 length: 14 amino acids. Germline assignment: CDR1 MDHEN and CDR2 SYDVKM. CDR3 loop: CAANRRESTDTQYF. The CDR3 DNA sequence: TGTGCCGCGAACCGACGGGAGAGCACAGATACGCAGTATTTT.

This clone was counted a few times. The V gene is TRBV24-1, the J gene TRBJ2-1; 8 positions agree with TRBD1. Looked up from germline, CDR1 is KGHDR and CDR2 is SFDVKD. The CDR3 sequence is 17 residues long. V was clipped by 4 bases and J by 6 bases; unmatched bases: 13. CDR3 residues: CATSDRGLGRWSNEQFF. CDR3 DNA: TGTGCCACCAGTGACAGGGGGCTGGGGCGGTGGTCCAATGAGCAGTTCTTC.

V is TRBV3-1 (or the pseudogene TRBV3-2) and J is TRBJ2-2, with D possibly being TRBD2 (6 bases). Trimming took off 1 base at V and 6 bases at J, with 12 bases between the two ends. The CDR3 contains 15 residues. CDR1 is LGHDT, CDR2 YNNKEL, per germline (reference sequence). This CDR3 reads CASSQGGVRSGELFF. CDR3 nucleotide sequence: TGTGCCAGCAGCCAAGGGGGGGTGAGATCCGGGGAGCTGTTTTTT.

V is TRBV5-4 and J is TRBJ1-1; D is undetermined. Trimming took off 2 bases at V and 2 bases at J, with 10 bases between the two ends. The CDR3 has 14 amino acids. Per germline, CDR1 SGHNT and CDR2 YYREEE (reference sequence). CDR3 DNA: TGTGCCAGCAGCTTAGGCGGCTATAACACTGAAGCTTTCTTT. Translation: CASSLGGYNTEAFF.

CDR3 residues: CASSALGQQETQYF. DNA of the CDR3: TGTGCCAGCAGTGCCCTGGGACAGCAAGAGACCCAGTACTTC. This chain uses TRBV28 with TRBJ2-5; 7 nucleotides match TRBD1. The CDR3 has 14 residues. Unmatched junction bases numbered 5, after V lost 5 bases and J lost 2 bases. Germline V gene lookup returns CDR1 MDHEN and CDR2 SYDVKM.

This chain's CDR3 is CASSLGLAGYNEQFF. DNA for the CDR3: TGCGCCAGCAGCTTGGGACTAGCGGGCTACAATGAGCAGTTCTTC. This chain connects TRBV5-1 to TRBJ2-1; 10 bases line up with TRBD2. The V segment lost 0 bases and the J segment 3 bases; nucleotides outside the gene matches: 0. CDR3 length equals 15 residues. Germline CDR1 SGHRS, CDR2 YFSETQ.